What follows is one TCR beta chain and its context. The antigen is undetermined. The V end was cut by 6 bases, the J end by 6 bases, with 11 bases between. CDR1 LNHDA and CDR2 SQIVND come from the germline V gene (reference sequence). The CDR3 runs to 13 residues. The sample belongs to a study of cytomegalovirus exposure and HLA in healthy donors. Findings and limits, study-wide: It was reportedly the case that the classifier diagnosed cytomegalovirus status with high specificity and sensitivity. Some TCR beta chains (over 150 of them) were listed as cytomegalovirus-associated.

Sequencing was performed with immunoSEQ multiplex PCR; in TCRdb, only in-frame clones are kept and a portion is missing. The table has roughly 130,000 clones, approximately 87% seen once. The sequenced sample consisted of PBMCs. This clonotype originated in a man younger than 35 in good health and CMV-seronegative. The V and J genes are TRBV19 and TRBJ2-2; possible D gene TRBD2, 5 bases. The CDR3 is CASSSGGSGELFF. The CDR3 nucleotides read TGTGCCAGTAGCTCCGGCGGGTCCGGGGAGCTGTTTTTT. Combining the CDR3 with reference TRBV19 and TRBJ2-2 gives the whole variable domain DGGITQSPKYLFRKEGQNVTLSCEQNLNHDAMYWYRQDPGQGLRLIYYSQIVNDFQKGDIAEGYSVSREKKESFPLTVTSAQKNPTAFYLCASSSGGSGELFFGEGSRLTVL.